This TCR beta chain originates from a study of Ad26.COV2.S vaccination and SARS-CoV-2 variants. About the research overall: The trial was COV1001 and the donor's arm was Ad26.COV2.S. Whole-study findings and limits: Vaccinees showed greater spike-specific TCR breadth than placebo recipients. After vaccination, reports described spike-specific CD8+ and CD4+ T cell responses as showing substantial breadth.

The treatment is: some 20 received Ad26.COV2.S at low or high dose, single or two shots; 5 received placebo; per-sample allocation not given. Specimen acquisition occurred on day 63 following the initial vaccine or placebo injection. In Boston, the donor was an adult between 18-55 years of age. This clone appeared once. What it binds is not known. Assay: immunoSEQ multiplex PCR; the TCRdb copy retains only in-frame clones and omits some. The sample lists about 400,000 clones; approximately 90% were seen once. Between the trimmed V and J ends, which lost 1 base and 2 bases, there was a span of 8 bases. The V gene's germline CDR1 is LNHDA and CDR2 SQIVND (reference sequence). The CDR3 runs 14 residues.

The sample consisted of peripheral blood, taken in a trial of Ad26.COV2.S vaccine versus placebo. The chain uses TRBV19 and TRBJ1-1; D is undetermined. The sequence was obtained from a person between 18 and 65 years old who received the Ad26.COV2.S COVID-19 vaccine or a placebo. CDR3 region: CASSIGGENTEAFF. The DNA for the CDR3 is TGTGCCAGTAGTATAGGAGGCGAAAACACTGAAGCTTTCTTT.